This TCR beta chain is drawn from a study of cytomegalovirus exposure and HLA in healthy donors. General observations from the study: Later analysis showed most CMV-associated TCR beta chains appearing HLA-restricted. As a later analysis showed, a missense DCLRE1C variant was linked to trimming of TCR beta V- and J-genes.

The PCR used 60 Vbeta and 13 Jbeta primers. Sequencing used immunoSEQ multiplex PCR; TCRdb keeps in-frame clones, though not all of them. The table lists roughly 150,000 clones, about 85% of them singletons. The length of the CDR3 is 15 residues. CDR1 is MNHEY, CDR2 SVGAGI, per germline. Between the trimmed V and J ends, which lost 6 bases and 9 bases, there was a span of 18 bases. As for this clone: Antigen unknown.

Sequenced sample: PBMCs. The receptor was isolated from a boy between 2 and 10 years old in good health and CMV-seronegative. This chain joins TRBV6-5 and TRBJ1-6; D ambiguous. The CDR3 region has the DNA TGTGCCAGCAGCCTATCTCCCCATGGTGGTTCACCCCTCCACTTT. It codes for CASSLSPHGGSPLHF.